The text below deals with one TCR beta chain. The antigen is not known. CDR1 ENHRY and CDR2 SYGVKD come from the germline V gene. The length of the CDR3 is 12 residues. Trimming stripped 3 bases from V and 2 bases from J, with 4 bases between. This specimen comes from a study of identical twins. Study results and limitations: Out-of-frame alpha sequences that twins shared showed excess low generation probability.

A universal primer site arose from template switching, and cDNA bore unique molecular identifiers. Each CDR3 protein is one row after TCRdb ran MiXCR on the 5' RACE reads. The table records around 1.7 million distinct CDR3 sequences, around 29% of them present only once. The sequence derives from a newborn girl in good health. Sequencing was carried out using cord blood. V usage is TRBV10-3 and J usage is TRBJ1-1; D unresolved. This chain's CDR3 is CAISDGNTEAFF. CDR3 coding DNA: TGTGCCATCAGTGACGGCAACACTGAAGCTTTCTTT.